This paragraph reports one T cell receptor (beta chain). Its antigen remains unknown. This entry belongs to a study of T cell responses to AZD1222 COVID-19 vaccine. V was clipped by 6 bases and J by 4 bases; unmatched bases: 9. Germline CDR1 and CDR2: KGHSH and LQKENI. The length of the CDR3 is 16 residues. Whole-study findings and limits: Baseline seropositives among AZD1222 recipients totaled only 6 or 7.

Assay used: immunoSEQ multiplex PCR; TCRdb lists only in-frame clones, some missing. The table records over 130,000 clones, approximately 86% of them present only once. The chain employs TRBV18 and TRBJ2-5, with 12 bases identical to TRBD1. The TCR originated in an adult in good health. Sequencing was performed on peripheral blood, taken on day 0 of AZD1222 vaccination. This CDR3 reads CASSPGQGALRETQYF. CDR3 DNA: TGTGCCAGCTCGCCGGGACAGGGGGCTCTAAGAGAGACCCAGTACTTC.